The 9 T cell receptor beta chains reported below all come from one sample, sequenced in a study of CD8 T cells in ankylosing spondylitis. MiXCR, run by TCRdb on the 5' RACE reads, gives a single entry per CDR3 protein. The sample has roughly 230,000 distinct CDR3 sequences, roughly a tenth seen once; the top ten hold 2.6%. The sample comprised blood, either unsorted or a sorted T cell fraction (not recorded which). These receptors were taken from a male donor with ankylosing spondylitis or in good health (not recorded which).

This clonotype was counted between two and nine times. The chain carries TRBV7-6 and TRBJ2-3; 11 bases agree with TRBD2. Germline values: CDR1 SGHVS, CDR2 FNYEAQ. The CDR3 contains 18 residues. Trimming took 4 bases from V and 0 from J; bases not matched to a gene: 9. This CDR3 is CASSSPGLAVSSTDTQYF. CDR3 bases: TGTGCCAGCAGCTCTCCGGGACTAGCGGTATCTAGCACAGATACGCAGTATTTT.

This chain links TRBV6-1 with TRBJ1-1; no firm D call. The CDR3 is 13 amino acids. V was clipped by 6 bases and J by 1 base, with 9 bases between them. CDR1 is MNHNS, CDR2 SASEGT, per germline. The CDR3 loop reads CASRHDRNTEAFF. CDR3 nucleotides: TGTGCCAGCAGACATGATAGGAACACTGAAGCTTTCTTT.

The chain combines TRBV7-2 with TRBJ2-1; D might be TRBD1 or TRBD2, each matching 6 bases. CDR1 is SGHTA and CDR2 is FQGNSA in the germline V gene. V lost 6 bases and J lost 8, with 17 bases in between. This CDR3 spans 14 amino acids. CDR3 loop: CTSSAWGATDEQFF. In DNA form, the CDR3 reads TGTACCAGCAGTGCTTGGGGGGCCACGGATGAGCAGTTCTTC. Combining the CDR3 with reference TRBV7-2 and TRBJ2-1 gives the whole variable domain GAGVSQSPSNKVTEKGKDVELRCDPISGHTALYWYRQSLGQGLEFLIYFQGNSAPDKSGLPSDRFSAERTGGSVSTLTIQRTQQEDSAVYLCTSSAWGATDEQFFGPGTRLTVL.

This clonotype was recorded at least ten times. The J gene is TRBJ2-5, the V gene TRBV6-2 or TRBV6-3, with TRBD2 as a possible D gene (5 bases). V shed 0 bases and J shed 2 bases, with 16 bases lying between them. This CDR3 has 17 residues. From germline, CDR1 is MNHEY and CDR2 SVGEGT. The CDR3 spells CASSYSPYPGEQETQYF. CDR3 bases: TGTGCCAGCAGTTACTCCCCGTACCCCGGGGAACAAGAGACCCAGTACTTC.

The rearrangement links TRBV4-1 to TRBJ1-1; D remains ambiguous. The CDR3 is 13 amino acids. The ends were cut back, 1 base at V and 5 bases at J, with 8 bases in the middle. The V gene's germline CDR1 is MGHRA and CDR2 YSYEKL. The DNA of the CDR3 is TGCGCCAGCAGCCAAGCCGGGATGACTGAAGCTTTCTTT. Its translation is CASSQAGMTEAFF.

This clonotype was seen ten or more times. The CDR3 reads CASSPTGQLTYNEQFF. DNA of the CDR3: TGCGCCAGCAGCCCGACCGGACAGCTGACTTACAATGAGCAGTTCTTC. The gene calls are TRBV4-1 and TRBJ2-1; maybe TRBD1 (6 bases). The CDR3 has 16 residues. CDR1 is MGHRA and CDR2 is YSYEKL in the germline V gene. V was trimmed by 4 bases and J by 4 bases, leaving 17 bases between them.

There are many counts of this clonotype. The chain combines TRBV12-3 or TRBV12-4 with TRBJ2-7, with 14 bases aligning to TRBD2. Unmatched junction bases numbered 8, after V lost 6 bases and J lost 4 bases. This CDR3 has 16 residues. The CDR3 nucleotides read TGTGCCAGCAGCCCAACCGGGACTAGCGGGAGTTACGAGCAGTACTTC. It yields the protein CASSPTGTSGSYEQYF.

This clonotype was found a few times. CDR3 loop: CASTLSGVSNQPQHF. CDR3 nucleotide sequence: TGTGCCAGCACACTCTCCGGGGTTAGCAATCAGCCCCAGCATTTT. The V and J genes are TRBV2 and TRBJ1-5; unclear D gene. The CDR3 is made up of 15 amino acids. V lost 7 bases and J lost 0, with 13 bases in between. From germline, CDR1 is SNHLY and CDR2 FYNNEI.

This clonotype showed up many times. The V gene is TRBV10-3, the J gene TRBJ1-2, with D unclear. V shed 2 bases and J shed 2 bases, with 6 bases lying between them. The V gene's germline CDR1 is ENHRY and CDR2 SYGVKD. CDR3 length: 13 amino acids. CDR3 amino acids: CAISEDPNYGYTF. DNA of the CDR3: TGTGCCATCAGTGAGGATCCCAACTATGGCTACACCTTC.